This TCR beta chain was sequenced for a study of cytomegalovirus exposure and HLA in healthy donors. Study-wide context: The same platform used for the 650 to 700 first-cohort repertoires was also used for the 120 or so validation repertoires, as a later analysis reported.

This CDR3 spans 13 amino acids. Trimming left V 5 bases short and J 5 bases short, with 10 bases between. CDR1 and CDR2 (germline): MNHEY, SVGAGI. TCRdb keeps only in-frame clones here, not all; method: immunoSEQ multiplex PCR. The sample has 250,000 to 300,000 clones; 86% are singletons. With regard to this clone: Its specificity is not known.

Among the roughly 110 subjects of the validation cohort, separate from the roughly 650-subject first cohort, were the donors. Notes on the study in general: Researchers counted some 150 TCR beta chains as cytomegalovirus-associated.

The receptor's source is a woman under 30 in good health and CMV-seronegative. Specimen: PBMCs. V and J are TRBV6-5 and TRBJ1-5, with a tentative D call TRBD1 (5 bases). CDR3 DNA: TGTGCCAGCAGTGGGGGGGTGGATCAGCCCCAGCATTTT. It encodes CASSGGVDQPQHF.